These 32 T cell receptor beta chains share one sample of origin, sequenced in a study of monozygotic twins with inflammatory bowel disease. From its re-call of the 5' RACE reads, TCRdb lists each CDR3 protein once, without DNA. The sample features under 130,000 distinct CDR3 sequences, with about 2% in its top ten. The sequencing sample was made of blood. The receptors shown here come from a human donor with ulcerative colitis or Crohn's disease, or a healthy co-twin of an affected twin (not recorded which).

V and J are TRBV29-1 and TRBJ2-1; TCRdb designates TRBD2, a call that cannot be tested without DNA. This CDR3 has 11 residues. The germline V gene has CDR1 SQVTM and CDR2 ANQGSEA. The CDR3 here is CSVEWRDEQFF.

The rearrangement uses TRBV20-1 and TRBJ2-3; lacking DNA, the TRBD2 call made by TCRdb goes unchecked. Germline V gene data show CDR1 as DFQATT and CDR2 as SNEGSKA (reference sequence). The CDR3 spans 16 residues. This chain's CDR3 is CSARDRTGENTDTQYF.

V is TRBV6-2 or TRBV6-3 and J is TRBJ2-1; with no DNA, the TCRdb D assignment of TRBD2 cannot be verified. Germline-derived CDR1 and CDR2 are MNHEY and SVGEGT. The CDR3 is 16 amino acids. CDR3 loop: CASRWGGGGAVQEQFF.

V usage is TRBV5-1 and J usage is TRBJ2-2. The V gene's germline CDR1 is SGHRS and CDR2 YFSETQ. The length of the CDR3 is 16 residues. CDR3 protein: CASSFNGHLNTGELFF.

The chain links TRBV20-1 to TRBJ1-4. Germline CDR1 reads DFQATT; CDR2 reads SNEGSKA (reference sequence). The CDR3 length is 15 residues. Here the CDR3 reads CSARDPRDADEKLFF.

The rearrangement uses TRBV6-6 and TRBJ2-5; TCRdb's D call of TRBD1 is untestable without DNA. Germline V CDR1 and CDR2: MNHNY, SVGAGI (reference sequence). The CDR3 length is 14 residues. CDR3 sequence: CSSSYDRVRETQYF.

This CDR3 reads CASSSTPYEQYF. This chain joins TRBV7-2 and TRBJ2-7. Per the germline V gene, CDR1 is SGHTA and CDR2 is FQGNSA. CDR3 length: 12 residues.

The CDR3 loop is CASSPDNPGANVLTF. The chain employs TRBV5-1 and TRBJ2-6. CDR1 SGHRS and CDR2 YFSETQ come from the germline V gene. The CDR3 totals 15 residues.

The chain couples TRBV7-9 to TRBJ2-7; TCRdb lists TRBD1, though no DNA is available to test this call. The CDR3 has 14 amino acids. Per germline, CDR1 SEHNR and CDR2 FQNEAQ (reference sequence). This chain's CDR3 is CASSFSGETYEQYF.

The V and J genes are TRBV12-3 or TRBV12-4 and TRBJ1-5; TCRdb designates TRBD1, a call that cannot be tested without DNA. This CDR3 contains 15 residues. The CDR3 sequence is CASKGRLGGNQPQHF.

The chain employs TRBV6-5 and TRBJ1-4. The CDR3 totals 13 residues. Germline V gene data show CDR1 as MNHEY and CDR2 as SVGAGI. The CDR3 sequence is CASSWEKGEKLFF.

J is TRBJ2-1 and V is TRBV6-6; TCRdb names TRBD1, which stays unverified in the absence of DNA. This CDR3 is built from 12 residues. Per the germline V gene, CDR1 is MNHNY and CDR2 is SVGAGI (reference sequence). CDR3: CASSYTQGEQFF.

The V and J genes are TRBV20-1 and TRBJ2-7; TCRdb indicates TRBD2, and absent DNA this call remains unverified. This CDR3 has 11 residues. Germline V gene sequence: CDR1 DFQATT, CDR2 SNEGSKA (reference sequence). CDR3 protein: CSARMGGEQYF.

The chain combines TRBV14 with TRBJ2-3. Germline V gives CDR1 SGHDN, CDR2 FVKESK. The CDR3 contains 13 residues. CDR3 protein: CASSLKTTDTQYF.

The CDR3 spells CASSSGVSNTEAFF. The rearrangement joins TRBV18 to TRBJ1-1. Germline CDR1 is KGHSH and CDR2 is LQKENI. The CDR3 loop spans 14 amino acids.

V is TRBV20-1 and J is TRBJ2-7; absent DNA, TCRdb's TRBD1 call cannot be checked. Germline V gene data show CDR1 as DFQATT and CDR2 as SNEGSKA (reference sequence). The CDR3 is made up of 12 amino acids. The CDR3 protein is CSAPGQTDEQYF.

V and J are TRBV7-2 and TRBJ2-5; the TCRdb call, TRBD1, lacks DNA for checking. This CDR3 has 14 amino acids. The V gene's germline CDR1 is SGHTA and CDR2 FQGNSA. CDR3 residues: CASSSNGARETQYF.

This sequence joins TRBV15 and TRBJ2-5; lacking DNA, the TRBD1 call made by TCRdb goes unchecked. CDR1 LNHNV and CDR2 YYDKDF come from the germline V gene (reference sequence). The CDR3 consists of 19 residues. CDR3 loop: CATSRFGGAHVQNQETQYF.

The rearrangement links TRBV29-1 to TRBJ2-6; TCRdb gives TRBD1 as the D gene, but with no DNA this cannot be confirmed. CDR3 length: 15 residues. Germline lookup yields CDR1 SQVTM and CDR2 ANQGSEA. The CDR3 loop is CSVQATASGANVLTF.

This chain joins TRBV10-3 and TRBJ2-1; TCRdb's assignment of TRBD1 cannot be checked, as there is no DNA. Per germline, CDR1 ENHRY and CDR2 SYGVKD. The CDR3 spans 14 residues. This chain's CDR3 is CAISYPGASNEQFF.

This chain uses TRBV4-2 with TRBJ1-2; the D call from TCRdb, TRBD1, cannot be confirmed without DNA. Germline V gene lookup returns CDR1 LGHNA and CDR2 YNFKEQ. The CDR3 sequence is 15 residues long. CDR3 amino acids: CASSHPQGRIHGYTF.

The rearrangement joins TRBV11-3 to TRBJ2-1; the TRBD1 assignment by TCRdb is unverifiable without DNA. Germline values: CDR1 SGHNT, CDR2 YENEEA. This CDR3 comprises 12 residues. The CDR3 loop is CASSSLGGRQFF.

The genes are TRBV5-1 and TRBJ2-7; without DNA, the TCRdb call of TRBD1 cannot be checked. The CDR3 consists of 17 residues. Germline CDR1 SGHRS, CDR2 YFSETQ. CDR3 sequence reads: CASSLAWGGPGLYEQYF.

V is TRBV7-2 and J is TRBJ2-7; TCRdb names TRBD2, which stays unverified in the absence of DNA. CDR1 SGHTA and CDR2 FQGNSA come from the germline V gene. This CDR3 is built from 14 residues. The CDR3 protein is CASSTTSASYEQYF.

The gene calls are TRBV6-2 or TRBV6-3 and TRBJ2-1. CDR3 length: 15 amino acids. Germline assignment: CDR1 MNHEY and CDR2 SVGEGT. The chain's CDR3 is CASSSGRSSYNEQFF.

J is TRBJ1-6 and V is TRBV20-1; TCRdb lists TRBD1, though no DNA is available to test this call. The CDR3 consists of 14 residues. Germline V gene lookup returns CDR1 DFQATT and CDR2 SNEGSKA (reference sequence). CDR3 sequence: CSAKTGTVGSPLHF.

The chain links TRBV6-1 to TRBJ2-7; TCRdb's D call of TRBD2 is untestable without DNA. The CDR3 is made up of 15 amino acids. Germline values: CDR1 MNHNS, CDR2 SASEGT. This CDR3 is CASSELGTSGYEQYF.

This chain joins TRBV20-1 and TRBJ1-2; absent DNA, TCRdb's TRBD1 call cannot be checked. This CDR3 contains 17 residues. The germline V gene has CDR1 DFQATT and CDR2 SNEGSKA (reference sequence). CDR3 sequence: CSARDRDRPLNLYGYTF.

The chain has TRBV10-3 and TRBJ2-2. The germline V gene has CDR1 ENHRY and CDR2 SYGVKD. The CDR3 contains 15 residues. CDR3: CAIRETESFTGELFF.

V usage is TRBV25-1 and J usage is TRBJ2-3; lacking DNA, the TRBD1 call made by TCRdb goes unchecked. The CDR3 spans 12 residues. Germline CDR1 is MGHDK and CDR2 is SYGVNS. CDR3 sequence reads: CASSGTADTQYF.

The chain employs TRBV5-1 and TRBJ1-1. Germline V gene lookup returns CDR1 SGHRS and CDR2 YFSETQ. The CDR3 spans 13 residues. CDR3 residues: CASSIGRNTEAFF. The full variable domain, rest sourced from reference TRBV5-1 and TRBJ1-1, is KAGVTQTPRYLIKTRGQQVTLSCSPISGHRSVSWYQQTPGQGLQFLFEYFSETQRNKGNFPGRFSGRQFSNSRSEMNVSTLELGDSALYLCASSIGRNTEAFFGQGTRLTVV.

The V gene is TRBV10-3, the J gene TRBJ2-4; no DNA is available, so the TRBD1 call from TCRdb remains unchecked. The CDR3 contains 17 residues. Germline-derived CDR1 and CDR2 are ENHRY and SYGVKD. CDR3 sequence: CAISTGDFLLAKNMQYF.